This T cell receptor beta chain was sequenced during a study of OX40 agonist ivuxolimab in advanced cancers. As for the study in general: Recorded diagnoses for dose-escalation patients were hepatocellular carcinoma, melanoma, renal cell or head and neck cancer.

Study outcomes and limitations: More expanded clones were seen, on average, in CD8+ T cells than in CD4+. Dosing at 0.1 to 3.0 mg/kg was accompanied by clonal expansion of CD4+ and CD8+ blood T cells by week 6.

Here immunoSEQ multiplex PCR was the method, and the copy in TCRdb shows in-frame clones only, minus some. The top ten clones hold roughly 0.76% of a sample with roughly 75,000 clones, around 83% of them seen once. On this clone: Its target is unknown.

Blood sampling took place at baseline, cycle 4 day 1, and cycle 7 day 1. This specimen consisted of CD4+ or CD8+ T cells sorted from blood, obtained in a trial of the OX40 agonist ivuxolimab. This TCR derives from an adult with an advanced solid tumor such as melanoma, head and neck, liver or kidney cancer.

Here the CDR3 DNA reads TGTGCCAGCAGCTTAAGGTTGTTAGGGAACAATGAGCAGTTCTTC. Translating it yields CASSLRLLGNNEQFF. The J gene is TRBJ2-1, the V gene TRBV11-1, with no clear D. Germline V gives CDR1 SGHAT, CDR2 FQDESV (reference sequence). Deletions cut 2 bases from V and 5 bases from J, with 13 bases between. CDR3 size: 15 residues.